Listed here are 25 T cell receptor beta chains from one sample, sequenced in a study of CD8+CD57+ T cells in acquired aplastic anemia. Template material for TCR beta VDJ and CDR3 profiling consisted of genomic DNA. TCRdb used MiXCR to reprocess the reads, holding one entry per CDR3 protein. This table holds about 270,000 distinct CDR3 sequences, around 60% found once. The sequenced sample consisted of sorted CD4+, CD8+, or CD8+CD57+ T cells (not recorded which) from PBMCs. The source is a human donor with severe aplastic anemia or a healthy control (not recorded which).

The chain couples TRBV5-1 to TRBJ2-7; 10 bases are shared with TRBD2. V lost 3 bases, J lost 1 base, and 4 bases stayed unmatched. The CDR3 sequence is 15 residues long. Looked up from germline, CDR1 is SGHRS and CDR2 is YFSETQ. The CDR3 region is CASSSQAGGSYEQYF. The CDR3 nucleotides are TGCGCCAGCAGCTCCCAAGCGGGGGGGTCCTACGAGCAGTACTTC. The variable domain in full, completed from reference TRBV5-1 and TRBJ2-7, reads KAGVTQTPRYLIKTRGQQVTLSCSPISGHRSVSWYQQTPGQGLQFLFEYFSETQRNKGNFPGRFSGRQFSNSRSEMNVSTLELGDSALYLCASSSQAGGSYEQYFGPGTRLTVT.

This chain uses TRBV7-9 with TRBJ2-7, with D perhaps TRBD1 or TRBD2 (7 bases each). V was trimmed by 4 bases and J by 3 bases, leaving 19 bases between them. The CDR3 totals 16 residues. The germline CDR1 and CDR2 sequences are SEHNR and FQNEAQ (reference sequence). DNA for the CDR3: TGTGCCAGCAGCTCTCGAGGCCAGGGGGGGAACTACGAGCAGTACTTC. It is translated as CASSSRGQGGNYEQYF.

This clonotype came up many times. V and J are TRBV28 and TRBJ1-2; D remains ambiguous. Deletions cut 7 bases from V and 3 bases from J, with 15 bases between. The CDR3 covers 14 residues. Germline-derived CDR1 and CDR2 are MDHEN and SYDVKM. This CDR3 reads CASMNGGTDYGYTF. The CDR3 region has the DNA TGTGCCAGCATGAACGGCGGAACCGACTATGGCTACACCTTC.

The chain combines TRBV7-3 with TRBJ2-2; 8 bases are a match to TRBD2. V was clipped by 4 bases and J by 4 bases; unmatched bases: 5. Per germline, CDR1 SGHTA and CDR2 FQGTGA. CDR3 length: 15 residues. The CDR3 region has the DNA TGTGCCAGCAGCTCGGGGGGGCGGGGCACCGGGGAGCTGTTTTTT. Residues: CASSSGGRGTGELFF.

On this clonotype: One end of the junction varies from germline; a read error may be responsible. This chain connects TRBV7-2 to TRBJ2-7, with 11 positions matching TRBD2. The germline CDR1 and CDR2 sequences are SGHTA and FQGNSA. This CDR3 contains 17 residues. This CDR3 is CASSGTSGLAGGYEQYF. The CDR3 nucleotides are TGCGCCAGCAGCGGGACCTCGGGGCTAGCGGGGGGCTACGAGCAGTACTTC.

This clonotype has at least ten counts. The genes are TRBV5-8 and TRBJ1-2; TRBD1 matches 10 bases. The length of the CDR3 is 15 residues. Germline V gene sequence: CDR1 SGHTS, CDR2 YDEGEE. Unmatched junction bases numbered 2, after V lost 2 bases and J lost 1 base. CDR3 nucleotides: TGTGCCAGCAGCTTTTGGACAGGGGGTAACTATGGCTACACCTTC. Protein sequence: CASSFWTGGNYGYTF.

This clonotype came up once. Here the CDR3 DNA reads TGTGCCAGCAGCCAAGGACTGAGCTCCTACAATGAGCAGTTCTTC. It translates to CASSQGLSSYNEQFF. The V and J genes are TRBV7-2 and TRBJ2-1; weak D call: TRBD2 (5 bases). Deletions cut 5 bases from V and 0 bases from J, with 11 bases between. The CDR3 extends over 15 amino acids. Germline CDR1 reads SGHTA; CDR2 reads FQGNSA. Full variable domain (rest looked up from reference TRBV7-2 and TRBJ2-1): GAGVSQSPSNKVTEKGKDVELRCDPISGHTALYWYRQSLGQGLEFLIYFQGNSAPDKSGLPSDRFSAERTGGSVSTLTIQRTQQEDSAVYLCASSQGLSSYNEQFFGPGTRLTVL.

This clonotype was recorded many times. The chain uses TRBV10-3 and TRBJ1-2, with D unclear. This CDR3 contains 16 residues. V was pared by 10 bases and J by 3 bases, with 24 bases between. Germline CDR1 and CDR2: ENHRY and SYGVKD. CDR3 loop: CATGETASPLDYGYTF. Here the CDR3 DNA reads TGTGCCACCGGAGAGACCGCCTCCCCTTTAGACTATGGCTACACCTTC.

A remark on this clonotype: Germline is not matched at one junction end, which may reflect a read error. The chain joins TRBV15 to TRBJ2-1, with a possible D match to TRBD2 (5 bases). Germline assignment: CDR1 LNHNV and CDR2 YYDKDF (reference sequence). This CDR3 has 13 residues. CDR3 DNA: TGCGCCACCAGCGGAGACCTCTTCGGTGAGCAGTTCTTC. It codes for CATSGDLFGEQFF.

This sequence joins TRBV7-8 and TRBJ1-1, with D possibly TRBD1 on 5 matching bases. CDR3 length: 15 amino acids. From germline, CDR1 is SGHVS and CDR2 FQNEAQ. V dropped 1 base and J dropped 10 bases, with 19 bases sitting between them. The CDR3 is CASSLGGRGLASAFF. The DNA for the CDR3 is TGTGCCAGCAGCTTAGGGGGCCGGGGCCTGGCCTCAGCTTTCTTT. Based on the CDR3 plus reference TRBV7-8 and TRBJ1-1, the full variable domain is GAGVSQSPRYKVAKRGQDVALRCDPISGHVSLFWYQQALGQGPEFLTYFQNEAQLDKSGLPSDRFFAERPEGSVSTLKIQRTQQEDSAVYLCASSLGGRGLASAFFGQGTRLTVV.

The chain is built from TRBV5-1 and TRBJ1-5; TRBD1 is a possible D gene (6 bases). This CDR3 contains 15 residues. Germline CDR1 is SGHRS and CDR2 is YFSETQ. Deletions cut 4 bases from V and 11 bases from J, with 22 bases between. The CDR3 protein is CASSLGQGSGETQHF. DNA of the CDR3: TGCGCCAGCAGCCTAGGGCAGGGGTCTGGAGAGACCCAGCATTTT. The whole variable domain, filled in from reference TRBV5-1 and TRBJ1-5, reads KAGVTQTPRYLIKTRGQQVTLSCSPISGHRSVSWYQQTPGQGLQFLFEYFSETQRNKGNFPGRFSGRQFSNSRSEMNVSTLELGDSALYLCASSLGQGSGETQHFGDGTRLSIL.

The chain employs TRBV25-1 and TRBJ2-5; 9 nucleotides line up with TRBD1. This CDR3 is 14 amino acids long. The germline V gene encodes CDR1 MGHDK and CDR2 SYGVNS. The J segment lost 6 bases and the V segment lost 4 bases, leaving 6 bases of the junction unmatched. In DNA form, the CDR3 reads TGTGCCAGCAGTGCTACGACAGGGGGGCAGACCCAGTACTTC. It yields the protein CASSATTGGQTQYF.

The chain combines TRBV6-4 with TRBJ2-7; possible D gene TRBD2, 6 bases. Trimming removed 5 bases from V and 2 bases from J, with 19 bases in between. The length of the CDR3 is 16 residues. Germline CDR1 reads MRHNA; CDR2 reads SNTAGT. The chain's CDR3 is CASSTLSSAGPYEQYF. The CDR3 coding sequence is TGTGCCAGCAGTACTCTATCTAGCGCGGGCCCCTACGAGCAGTACTTC.

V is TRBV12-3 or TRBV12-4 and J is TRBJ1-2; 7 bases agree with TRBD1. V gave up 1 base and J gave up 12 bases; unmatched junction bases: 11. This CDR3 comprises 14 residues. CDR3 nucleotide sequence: TGTGCCAGCAGTTTAGGTACAGGGGTTGGTGGAAACACCTTC. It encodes CASSLGTGVGGNTF.

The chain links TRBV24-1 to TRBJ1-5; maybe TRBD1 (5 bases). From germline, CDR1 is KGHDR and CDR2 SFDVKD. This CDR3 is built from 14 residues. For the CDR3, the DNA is TGTGCAACTCCCTCAGGGAGAACATATCAGCCCCAGCATTTT. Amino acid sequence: CATPSGRTYQPQHF.

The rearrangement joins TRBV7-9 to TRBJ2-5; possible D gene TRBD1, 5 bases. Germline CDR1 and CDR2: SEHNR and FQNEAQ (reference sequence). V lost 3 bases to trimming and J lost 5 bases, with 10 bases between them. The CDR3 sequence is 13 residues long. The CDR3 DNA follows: TGTGCCAGCAGCTTCCAGGGTGGGGAGACCCAGTACTTC. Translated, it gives CASSFQGGETQYF.

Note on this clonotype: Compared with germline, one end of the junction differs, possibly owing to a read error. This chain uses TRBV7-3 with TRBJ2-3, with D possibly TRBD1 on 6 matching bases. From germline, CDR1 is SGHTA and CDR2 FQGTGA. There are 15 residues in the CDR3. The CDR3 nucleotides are TGTGCCAGCAGCTTACTAGGACAGACCACAGGTACGCAGTATTTT. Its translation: CASSLLGQTTGTQYF.

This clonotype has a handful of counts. CDR3 DNA sequence: TGTGCCAGCAGCTCCGGGACAGGGAGGTTCTACACCTTC. Its protein product is CASSSGTGRFYTF. This rearrangement joins TRBV7-9 to TRBJ1-2; 9 bases match TRBD1. V lost 4 bases to trimming and J lost 10 bases; unmatched junction nucleotides: 7. This CDR3 has 13 amino acids. CDR1 SEHNR and CDR2 FQNEAQ come from the germline V gene (reference sequence).

The CDR3 region is CASSRGWDNEKLFF. The CDR3 coding sequence is TGTGCCAGCAGTCGAGGGTGGGATAATGAAAAACTGTTTTTT. V is TRBV9 and J is TRBJ1-4; the D is unclear. Germline CDR1 and CDR2: SGDLS and YYNGEE. Trimming removed 5 bases from V and 4 bases from J, with 12 bases in between. The CDR3 has 14 amino acids.

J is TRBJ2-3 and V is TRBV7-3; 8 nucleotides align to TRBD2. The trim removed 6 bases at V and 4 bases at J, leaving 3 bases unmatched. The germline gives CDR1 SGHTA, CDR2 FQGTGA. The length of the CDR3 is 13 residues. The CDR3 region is CASSRGGPDTQYF. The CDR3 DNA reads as TGTGCCAGCAGTCGGGGGGGTCCAGATACGCAGTATTTT.

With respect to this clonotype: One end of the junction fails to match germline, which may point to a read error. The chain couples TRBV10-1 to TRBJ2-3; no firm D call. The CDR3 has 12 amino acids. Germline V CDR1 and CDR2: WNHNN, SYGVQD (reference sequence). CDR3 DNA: TGCGCCAGCATCGCAGACACAGATACGCAGTGTTTT. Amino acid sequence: CASIADTDTQCF.

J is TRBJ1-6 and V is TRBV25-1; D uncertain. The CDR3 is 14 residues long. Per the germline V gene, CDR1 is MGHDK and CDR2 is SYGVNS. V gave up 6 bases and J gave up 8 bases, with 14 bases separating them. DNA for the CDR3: TGTGCCAGCAGCCAAGAGTTGGGTTATTCACCCCTCCACTTT. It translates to CASSQELGYSPLHF. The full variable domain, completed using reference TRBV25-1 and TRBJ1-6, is EADIYQTPRYLVIGTGKKITLECSQTMGHDKMYWYQQDPGMELHLIHYSYGVNSTEKGDLSSESTVSRIRTEHFPLTLESARPSHTSQYLCASSQELGYSPLHFGNGTRLTVT.

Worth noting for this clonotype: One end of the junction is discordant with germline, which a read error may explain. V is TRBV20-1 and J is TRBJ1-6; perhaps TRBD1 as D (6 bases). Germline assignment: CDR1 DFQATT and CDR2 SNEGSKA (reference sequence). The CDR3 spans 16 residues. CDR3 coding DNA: TGCAGTGCTAGAGATCCCACGGGGGCCCGTGGTTCACCCCTTCACTTT. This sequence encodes CSARDPTGARGSPLHF.

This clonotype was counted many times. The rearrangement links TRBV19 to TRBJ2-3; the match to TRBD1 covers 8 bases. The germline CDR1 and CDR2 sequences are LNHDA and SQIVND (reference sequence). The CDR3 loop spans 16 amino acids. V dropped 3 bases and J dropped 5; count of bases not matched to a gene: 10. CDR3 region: CASSIRTGMERDTQYF. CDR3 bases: TGTGCCAGTAGTATTAGGACAGGGATGGAGAGAGATACGCAGTATTTT.

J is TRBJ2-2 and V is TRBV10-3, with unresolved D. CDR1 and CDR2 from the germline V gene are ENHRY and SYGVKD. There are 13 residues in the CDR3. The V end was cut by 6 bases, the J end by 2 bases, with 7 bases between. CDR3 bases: TGTGCCATCAGACAGACTAACACCGGGGAGCTGTTTTTT. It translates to CAIRQTNTGELFF.